This T cell receptor (beta chain) was identified during a study of graft-versus-host responses after intestinal transplantation. On this clone itself: Its antigen is not identified.

Clones were sequenced by immunoSEQ multiplex PCR, and TCRdb holds only the in-frame ones, with some missing. This sample carries over 45,000 clones, 90% to 95% of them seen once, and the ten largest clones take 0.35% to 0.45%. The receptor's source is a human donor who was the organ donor for an intestinal transplant. Sequenced material: unstimulated CD4+ T cells sorted from spleen or lymph node cells, taken before transplant.

CDR3 residues: CASGGRVNTEAFF. The CDR3 region has the DNA TGTGCCAGTGGCGGACGGGTGAACACTGAAGCTTTCTTT. This sequence joins TRBV19 and TRBJ1-1; D gene uncertain. Germline values: CDR1 LNHDA, CDR2 SQIVND (reference sequence). The CDR3 contains 13 residues. Trimming removed 8 bases at V and 0 bases at J, with 10 bases between.